The present T cell receptor beta chain was sequenced within a study of cytomegalovirus exposure and HLA in healthy donors listed by TCRdb under 2017. Looking at the study overall: An earlier analysis of roughly 500 of the donors reported approximately 280 Gb of sequence data and 117 million unique TCR beta sequences obtained from roughly 170 million T cells. An early release covering 550 to 650 HLA-typed donors comprised about 310 gigabases of sequencing data and about 90 million unique TCR sequences. Among the 398 genotyped donors, more than 70% belonged to the genetic ancestry cluster associated with self-reported Caucasian donors. The study aimed to test whether cataloging public T cell receptors could reveal signatures of past pathogen exposure. The study used immunosequencing to profile the T cell repertoires of around 600 subjects and linked those repertoires to cytomegalovirus serostatus. In addition to the first cohort of 650 to 800 subjects, a separate validation cohort of 130 or so different subjects was used. To predict cytomegalovirus infection status, the study combined high-throughput TCR immunosequencing, statistical association of individual TCRs with disease status, and machine learning. To study patterns of TCR occurrence, a later analysis re-analyzed previously published TCR beta repertoires from several hundred donors and added high-resolution HLA genotyping. Rather than drawing on any new phenotypic data, the later analysis identified candidate immune exposures from TCR beta sequences and the way those sequences occurred across donors. An earlier analysis of approximately 580 of the donors used high-throughput TCR beta sequencing to judge whether each TCR beta V gene segment behaved as functional or pseudogenic. Alongside the repertoire data, information on donor age, sex, ethnicity and CMV serostatus was compiled. Genome-wide SNP genotypes for about 55% of the 666 donors were used in a later genetic analysis, which treated that subset as a discovery cohort. All discovery cohort repertoires had been generated using a single sequencing platform. Class I and class II HLA loci were covered by the typing at four-digit resolution. Typing coverage varied by locus: roughly 629-640 donors for A, B, C, DRB1 and DQB1; approximately 500 for DQA1; some 610 for DPA1; some 470 for DPB1. Because of strong linkage in the cohort, roughly five DR-DQ haplotypes were treated as single units for association and clustering. Among roughly 400 genotyped donors of the cohort, an average of roughly 230,000 unique TCR beta nucleotide sequences was sequenced per donor, of which about 18% were non-productive. What the work shows at the level of the full study, not this receptor alone: A later analysis found that TCR association rates varied across HLA loci, with DRB1 alleles showing the most associated TCRs and HLA-C alleles the fewest. A few of the identified cytomegalovirus-associated TCR beta chains were confirmed in vitro to be specific for cytomegalovirus antigens. Most CMV-associated TCR beta chains appeared to be HLA-restricted in a later analysis, and the HLA associations seemed to be driven largely by CMV exposure. The earlier analysis of approximately 560 of the donors excluded 15 to 20 rarely observed V segments, including chromosome 9 orphons, because counts were too low. The study listed 150 to 200 TCR beta chains as associated with cytomegalovirus. A later genetic analysis associated a missense DCLRE1C variant with V-gene and J-gene trimming of TCR beta chains, and an independent cohort replicated the association. Across donors, most TCR sequences were observed very rarely, whereas some public TCRs were present in many individuals. A cluster of highly shared sequence variants was judged likely to be a technical artifact of the sequencing pipeline. When HLA alleles, especially DR and DQ, strongly co-occurred, attributing TCR associations to individual alleles was difficult. The 87-base-pair reads could not distinguish some IMGT-functional V segments, including TRBV6-2 and TRBV6-3, so those segments were excluded. Immune exposure information for the cohort was limited to CMV serostatus. Cytomegalovirus status was reported to be diagnosed by the classifier with high specificity and sensitivity in both the original and validation cohorts. Because HLA typing was missing for some donors at each locus, association tests included only the typed subset. In a later analysis, HLA-associated TCR beta chains were found to be more clonally expanded and to have lower generation probabilities than equally common non-associated chains. A later analysis reported that several top co-occurrence clusters appeared linked to parvovirus B19, influenza, CMV and Epstein-Barr virus. In a later analysis, about 16,000 TCR beta sequences were associated with specific HLA alleles at a false discovery rate of 0.05. A further reported finding was that TCR beta sequences accurately predicted the HLA-A and HLA-B alleles for most subjects in the first cohort. Linkage disequilibrium might explain the correlated functional status among segregating V segments, but an unknown experimental factor could not be ruled out. The presence/absence analyses assumed that sequencing depth was roughly uniform across donors, and that assumption may not be true. The cohort was sequenced for TCR beta chains only, and without alpha or paired-chain data the features that could be detected were limited. According to the authors, the approach could potentially be generalized to other disease states and immunological phenotypes. Compared with the approximately 600-donor mean, donors in an Asian-associated ancestry cluster had fewer N-insertions in productive TCRs, according to a later genetic analysis. In an earlier analysis of under 600 of the donors, most TCR beta V segments were observed in productive rearrangements about 87% or about 30% of the time, broadly matching IMGT annotations.

Library preparation used the immunoSEQ multiplex PCR assay. For the multiplex PCR, a mixture combining 60 forward primers for TCR Vbeta segments and 13 reverse primers for TCR Jbeta segments was used. Amplification of the CDR3 region of rearranged TCR beta genes was performed with a multiplex PCR assay on genomic DNA. Amplified TCR beta libraries were sequenced as 87-base-pair reads on the Illumina HiSeq System. As for how the authors treated the data: A later analysis counted tens of millions of unique TCR beta chains across the 670 or so repertoires, and about 10 million of these chains were shared by at least two donors. Raw reads were error-corrected and collapsed into unique sequences with a nearest-neighbor algorithm that merged closely related sequences to remove PCR and sequencing errors. To assign V, D and J gene segments, CDR3 sequences were aligned to IMGT reference sequences. For a sequence to be retained, a match of at least six nucleotides was required to both a V gene segment and a J gene segment. A rearrangement counted as productive if the CDR3 had no stop codons and remained in frame with V and J, and every other rearrangement counted as non-productive. Following IMGT convention, CDR3 was defined as the stretch from the second conserved V-encoded cysteine to the conserved J-encoded phenylalanine. In an earlier analysis of around 570 of the donors, sequences lacking an unambiguous match to a single V gene segment were excluded. An earlier analysis of a few hundred of the donors classified V segments as functional when productive rearrangements were above 56.7% and as segregating when the standard deviation between donors was above 5%. A statistical classification framework was built for diagnosing cytomegalovirus status from the catalog of TCR beta chain sequences. In a later analysis, V and J genes were assigned by comparing TCR nucleotide sequences against IMGT/GENE-DB human TR gene sequences. The TCRdist pipeline was used in a later analysis to assign CDR3 sequences and most-parsimonious VDJ recombination scenarios. In a later analysis, each TCR beta chain was defined by its CDR3 amino acid sequence together with its V-gene family, and reads lacking a unique V-gene family were excluded. In a later analysis, a few hundred highly shared, low-generation-probability nucleotide sequences were removed to address suspected cross-contamination and a sequencing artifact. A later analysis calculated a clonal expansion index for each public chain from normalized within-repertoire ranks of inferred template counts. In a later analysis, generation probabilities were computed using a VDJ recombination model fitted to out-of-frame rearrangements, and the results were checked against IGoR. In a later analysis, hypergeometric tests were used to score TCR-TCR, TCR-HLA and TCR-CMV co-occurrence, with a repertoire-size bias correction applied to TCR pairs. False discovery rates were estimated in a later analysis by permuting HLA or CMV assignments 20 times. In a later analysis, co-occurring TCRs were grouped using DBSCAN, and TCRdist sequence similarity was added for clustering within HLA-allele-positive subsets. Repertoires with fewer than 30,000 or more than 120,000 public chains were left out of co-occurrence clustering, as were about five repertoires with anomalous nucleotide sharing. TCRdb limited this immuneACCESS table to in-frame rearrangements with V and J called. A share of clones is missing; checked studies link under half to unresolved V genes, and the rest is unexplained. V and J calls and clone size come straight from that table; D and trimming were deduced from the DNA. The table for this sample lists 170,000 or so clones; roughly 80% of them were counted only once. Clones ranked in the top ten supply about 6.3% of the sample.

As for this clone: Its antigen is still unknown. No much larger clone exists at a distance of one base, and base qualities are not known.

V ends up 5 bases short and J 4 bases short, with an unmatched junction base count of 7. For CDR1 and CDR2, the germline V gene lists SQVTM and ANQGSEA. CDR3 length: 17 amino acids, cysteine to phenylalanine. The only DNA kept is the CDR3, 51 bases in frame from the first base. The cohort was made up of under 800 healthy bone marrow donors. Cohort members were all nominally healthy when sampled, although unrecorded immune exposures were likely present. The donor tested CMV seropositive and was one of the 289 seropositive cohort members. Each donor provided a peripheral blood sample, and peripheral blood mononuclear cells were used for TCR beta sequencing. The Qiagen DNeasy Blood Extraction Kit was used to extract genomic DNA from the blood cell samples.

The sequencing input was PBMCs. The sequence joins TRBV29-1 to TRBJ2-2, with 16 junctional bases fitting TRBD2. The clonotype comes from a male donor in good health and CMV-seropositive. The CDR3 reads CSVTGTSGRAPTGELFF. The DNA sequence is TGCAGCGTTACCGGGACTAGCGGGAGGGCCCCCACCGGGGAGCTGTTTTTT.